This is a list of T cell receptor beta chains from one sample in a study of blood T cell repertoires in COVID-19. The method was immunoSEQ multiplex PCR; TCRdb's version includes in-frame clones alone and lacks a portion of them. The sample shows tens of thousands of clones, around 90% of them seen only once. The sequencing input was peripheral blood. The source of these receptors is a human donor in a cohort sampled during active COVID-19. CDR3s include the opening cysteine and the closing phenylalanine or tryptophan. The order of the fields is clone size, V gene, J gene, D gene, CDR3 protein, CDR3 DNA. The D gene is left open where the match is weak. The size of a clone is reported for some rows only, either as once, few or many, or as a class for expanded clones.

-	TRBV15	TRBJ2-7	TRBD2	CATRPSGGGSVEQYF	TGTGCCACCAGGCCGAGCGGGGGCGGTTCGGTCGAGCAGTACTTC
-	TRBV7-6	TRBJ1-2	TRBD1	CASSPHRTGTYGYTF	TGTGCCAGCAGCCCCCACCGGACAGGGACCTATGGCTACACCTTC
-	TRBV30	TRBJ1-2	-	CAWSQGRANYGYTF	TGTGCCTGGAGTCAGGGGCGGGCTAACTATGGCTACACCTTC
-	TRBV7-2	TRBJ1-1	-	CASREQGGITEAFF	TGTGCCAGCAGGGAACAGGGAGGGATCACTGAAGCTTTCTTT
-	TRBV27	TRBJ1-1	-	CASWQGRAFF	TGTGCCAGCTGGCAGGGGCGGGCTTTCTTT
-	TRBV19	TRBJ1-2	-	CASSVPGTHGYTF	TGTGCCAGTAGTGTTCCCGGGACACATGGCTACACCTTC
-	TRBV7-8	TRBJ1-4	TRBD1	CASSSRDRVSTNEKLFF	TGTGCCAGCAGCTCACGGGACAGGGTTTCAACTAATGAAAAACTGTTTTTT
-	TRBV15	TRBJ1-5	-	CATTDKGWPQHF	TGTGCCACCACGGACAAAGGGTGGCCCCAGCATTTT
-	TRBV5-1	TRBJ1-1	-	CASSLVGLTFMNTEAFF	TGCGCCAGCAGCTTGGTGGGCCTAACCTTCATGAACACTGAAGCTTTCTTT
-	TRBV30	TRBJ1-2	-	CAWSLPAQVYFYGYTF	TGTGCCTGGAGTTTACCCGCGCAGGTGTACTTCTATGGCTACACCTTC
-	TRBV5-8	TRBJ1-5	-	CASSPWVLQAYSNQPQHF	TGTGCCAGCAGCCCCTGGGTTTTGCAGGCCTATAGCAATCAGCCCCAGCATTTT
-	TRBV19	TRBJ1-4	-	CASSILPGEKLFF	TGTGCCAGTAGTATTCTGCCCGGGGAAAAACTGTTTTTT
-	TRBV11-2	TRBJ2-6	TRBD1	CASSLSGGAGANVLTF	TGTGCCAGCAGCTTGTCAGGGGGCGCTGGGGCCAACGTCCTGACTTTC
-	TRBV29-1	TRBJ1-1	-	CSYDPWEATEAFF	TGCAGCTATGACCCATGGGAGGCCACTGAAGCTTTCTTT
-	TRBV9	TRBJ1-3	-	CASSVGGQPSGNTIYF	TGTGCCAGCAGCGTAGGAGGCCAGCCCTCTGGAAACACCATATATTTT
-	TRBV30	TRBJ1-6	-	CAWSVLAATTSPLHF	TGTGCCTGGAGTGTACTTGCCGCCACTACTTCACCCCTCCACTTT
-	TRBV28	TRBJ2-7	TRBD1	CASSSGTDSSYEQYF	TGTGCCAGCAGTTCGGGGACAGATTCTTCCTACGAGCAGTACTTC
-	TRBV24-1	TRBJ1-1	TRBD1	CATSDNGQGSEAFF	TGTGCCACCAGTGATAACGGACAGGGCTCTGAAGCTTTCTTT
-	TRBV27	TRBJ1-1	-	CASSLSRGAATEAFF	TGTGCCAGCAGTTTATCTCGGGGTGCTGCCACTGAAGCTTTCTTT
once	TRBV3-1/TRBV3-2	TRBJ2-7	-	CASSVRLEQYF	TGTGCCAGCAGCGTTCGGTTGGAGCAGTACTTC
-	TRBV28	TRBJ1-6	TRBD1	CASSPRDRGERGSYNSPLHF	TGTGCCAGCAGTCCTCGTGACAGGGGGGAAAGAGGTTCCTATAATTCACCCCTCCACTTT
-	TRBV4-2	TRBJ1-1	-	CASSQALDSVNTEAFF	TGTGCCAGCAGCCAAGCCCTGGACAGTGTCAACACTGAAGCTTTCTTT
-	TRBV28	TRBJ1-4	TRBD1	CASSFSGQGLSTNEKLFF	TGTGCCAGCAGTTTTTCGGGACAGGGACTATCAACTAATGAAAAACTGTTTTTT
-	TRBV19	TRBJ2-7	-	CATRDFDYEQYF	TGTGCCACCCGGGATTTCGACTACGAGCAGTACTTC
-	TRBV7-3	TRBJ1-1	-	CASSLSGHRNTEAFF	TGTGCCAGCAGCTTATCGGGACATCGGAACACTGAAGCTTTCTTT
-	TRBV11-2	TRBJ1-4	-	CASSPIRLPAETNEKLFF	TGTGCCAGCAGCCCGATAAGACTGCCTGCGGAAACTAATGAAAAACTGTTTTTT
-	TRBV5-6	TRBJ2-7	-	CASSLSKSEQYF	TGTGCCAGCAGCTTGTCGAAGAGCGAGCAGTACTTC
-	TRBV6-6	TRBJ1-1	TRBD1	CASRPRQGGGTEAFF	TGTGCCAGCAGACCTAGACAGGGGGGGGGCACTGAAGCTTTCTTT